In this sample, the clone carrying this T cell receptor (beta chain) turned up a few times. The target antigen is unknown. The data derive from a study of beta chain features in type 1 diabetes. Study information: Patients shared similar age, gender and cell yields with healthy donors. Study results and limitations: Moderate but significant shortening of TCRB CDR3s was recorded in all four CD4+ subsets from Type 1 diabetes patients.

All of the isolated RNA was reverse transcribed, so expressed TCRB transcripts were sequenced. Using immunoSEQ multiplex PCR, the repertoire was profiled, and TCRdb retains in-frame clones only, with some absent. The data show roughly 260,000 clones, roughly 22% seen once. Sequencing was performed on naive CD4+ T cells from blood. The TCR originated in a woman aged 40 to 50 with type 1 diabetes.

The CDR3 DNA reads TGTGCCAGCAGCTCACAGGGGGGGAACAATCAGCCCCAGCATTTT. Its protein is CASSSQGGNNQPQHF. V usage is TRBV7-2 and J usage is TRBJ1-5, with 8 bases lining up with TRBD1. The germline gives CDR1 SGHTA, CDR2 FQGNSA. The CDR3 has 15 residues. V trimming: 4 bases; J trimming: 3 bases; junction bases outside the gene matches: 5.